The entry that follows covers one T cell receptor beta chain sequence. This specimen belongs to a study of blood T cell repertoires in COVID-19. V lost 2 bases and J 2 bases, leaving 12 bases between the germline ends. CDR1 and CDR2 (germline): LGHDT, YNNKEL (reference sequence). The CDR3 length is 15 residues. Produced via immunoSEQ multiplex PCR; TCRdb's table is partial and in-frame only. The data show 60,000 or so clones, about nine tenths seen once. The source material was peripheral blood. This TCR derives from a human donor with active COVID-19. The donor label of this sample is uncertain. The chain recombines TRBV3-1 (or the pseudogene TRBV3-2) with TRBJ2-5; D is unresolved. CDR3 loop: CASSQRRLRQETQYF. CDR3 sequence (DNA): TGTGCCAGCAGCCAAAGACGTCTGAGGCAAGAGACCCAGTACTTC.